This TCR beta chain was found in a study of shared clonotypes between healthy human individuals. Only one count was recorded for this clone. At the deep level, the assay was run. Clones were read by immunoSEQ multiplex PCR, and TCRdb kept only the in-frame ones, dropping some. The data show approximately 1.5 million clones, 98% seen once. J gave up 5 bases and V 3 bases, and 11 bases lay outside the gene matches. The CDR3 contains 17 residues. Germline values: CDR1 SGDLS, CDR2 YYNGEE. The TCR comes from a man aged 25-45 years in good health. The chain joins TRBV9 to TRBJ2-2; TRBD2 matches 9 bases. Sequencing was carried out using naive CD4+ T cells sorted from blood. Subset given: CD45RA+ positively selected. The CDR3 DNA follows: TGTGCCAGCAGCGACAGCGAGCGGGAGGTGATAACCGGGGAGCTGTTTTTT. This gives the protein CASSDSEREVITGELFF.